This T cell receptor beta chain was sequenced during a study of T cell responses to AZD1222 COVID-19 vaccine. Second-dose intervals near 4 or 12 weeks were combined. Libraries were prepared by immunoSEQ multiplex PCR; TCRdb keeps only in-frame clonotypes and omits some of them. The data show some 70,000 clones, 80% seen once. The CDR3 is 15 amino acids. The germline V and J ends were trimmed by 2 bases and 5 bases, with 13 bases remaining between them. The germline V gene encodes CDR1 SGHDT and CDR2 YYEEEE. The sample was peripheral blood, taken 28 days after the second AZD1222 dose. The chain employs TRBV5-6 and TRBJ2-2; TRBD1 might be the D (6 bases). The sequence derives from an adult who received the AZD1222 COVID-19 vaccine. CDR3 sequence reads: CASSFSLTGTGELFF. The CDR3 region has the DNA TGTGCCAGCAGCTTCTCCCTAACAGGGACCGGGGAGCTGTTTTTT. The whole variable domain, filled in from reference TRBV5-6 and TRBJ2-2, reads DAGVTQSPTHLIKTRGQQVTLRCSPKSGHDTVSWYQQALGQGPQFIFQYYEEEERQRGNFPDRFSGHQFPNYSSELNVNALLLGDSALYLCASSFSLTGTGELFFGEGSRLTVL.